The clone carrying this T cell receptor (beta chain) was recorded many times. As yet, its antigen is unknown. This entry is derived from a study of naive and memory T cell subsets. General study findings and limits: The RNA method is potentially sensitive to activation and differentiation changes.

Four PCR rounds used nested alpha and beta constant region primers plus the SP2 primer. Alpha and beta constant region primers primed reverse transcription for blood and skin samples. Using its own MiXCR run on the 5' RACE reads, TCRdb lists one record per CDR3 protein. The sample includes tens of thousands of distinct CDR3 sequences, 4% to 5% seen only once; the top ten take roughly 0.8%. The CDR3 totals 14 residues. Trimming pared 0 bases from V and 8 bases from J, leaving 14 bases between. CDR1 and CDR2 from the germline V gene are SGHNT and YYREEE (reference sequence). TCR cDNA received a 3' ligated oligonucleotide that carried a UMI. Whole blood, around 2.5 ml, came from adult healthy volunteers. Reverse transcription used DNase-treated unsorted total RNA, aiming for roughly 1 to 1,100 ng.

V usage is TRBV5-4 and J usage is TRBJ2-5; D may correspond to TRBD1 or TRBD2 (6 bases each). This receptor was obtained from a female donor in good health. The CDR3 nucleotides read TGTGCCAGCAGCTTGGAGACCACAGGGACTACCCAGTACTTC. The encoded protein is CASSLETTGTTQYF.